These 18 T cell receptor beta chains share one sample of origin, sequenced in a study of PD-L1 blockade in urothelial cancer. TCRdb's table, derived via immunoSEQ multiplex PCR, lists solely in-frame clones and lacks some. The table shows 41,000 or so clones, with 82% occurring only once. The source was PBMCs, collected around atezolizumab (anti-PD-L1) treatment. These receptors originate from a man aged 60 to 75 with urothelial cancer.

The chain is built from TRBV13 and TRBJ2-7; tentatively, D is TRBD2 (7 bases). Trimming removed 5 bases at V and 7 bases at J, with 24 bases between. This CDR3 spans 16 amino acids. Per the germline V gene, CDR1 is PRHDT and CDR2 is FYEKMQ (reference sequence). The CDR3 region is CASSPRWRGLPKEQYF. The CDR3 coding sequence is TGTGCCAGCAGCCCCAGGTGGCGGGGGCTTCCTAAGGAGCAGTACTTC.

This clone occurred a few times. This chain links TRBV5-4 with TRBJ2-5; 10 bases map to TRBD1. The J segment lost 4 bases and the V segment lost 4 bases, leaving 4 bases of the junction unmatched. CDR1 SGHNT and CDR2 YYREEE come from the germline V gene (reference sequence). There are 14 residues in the CDR3. The CDR3 loop reads CASSATGGGETQYF. CDR3 nucleotides: TGTGCCAGCAGCGCGACAGGGGGCGGAGAGACCCAGTACTTC.

The gene calls are TRBV28 and TRBJ1-2; D not resolved. The length of the CDR3 is 12 residues. V gave up 10 bases and J gave up 4 bases, with 13 bases separating them. CDR1 is MDHEN and CDR2 is SYDVKM in the germline V gene. The CDR3 nucleotides read TGTGCCACCACCGGTTCTTCCTATGGCTACACCTTC. It specifies CATTGSSYGYTF.

This chain uses TRBV9 with TRBJ1-1; TRBD1 is a possible D gene (6 bases). V was clipped by 7 bases and J by 4 bases, with 20 bases between them. The germline gives CDR1 SGDLS, CDR2 YYNGEE. The CDR3 extends over 15 amino acids. In nucleotides, the CDR3 is TGTGCCAGCGCCAAAGGGGGGGCGCAGGGCACTGAAGCTTTCTTT. As protein: CASAKGGAQGTEAFF.

This sequence joins TRBV2 and TRBJ2-2; the match to TRBD1 covers 9 bases. The length of the CDR3 is 16 residues. With 6 bases clipped from V and 2 bases from J, the junction kept 7 bases outside the gene matches. In germline, CDR1 is SNHLY, CDR2 FYNNEI. The CDR3: CASSPKTGGNTGELFF. The DNA of the CDR3 is TGTGCCAGCAGCCCCAAAACAGGGGGCAACACCGGGGAGCTGTTTTTT.

In nucleotides, the CDR3 is TGTGCCAGCAGCCTTGGGGGGGCCCGAGGACAAGAGACCCAGTACTTC. Translation gives CASSLGGARGQETQYF. The V and J genes are TRBV5-4 and TRBJ2-5; D might be TRBD2 (7 bases). There are 16 residues in the CDR3. The germline gives CDR1 SGHNT, CDR2 YYREEE (reference sequence). V lost 4 bases, J lost 2 bases, and 18 bases lay in between.

The chain joins TRBV5-6 to TRBJ2-7, with no clear D. Trimming stripped 0 bases from V and 2 bases from J, with 9 bases between. CDR3 length equals 14 residues. Germline V lookup: CDR1 SGHDT, CDR2 YYEEEE. The DNA of the CDR3 is TGTGCCAGCAGCTTGGGACTCGAAACCTACGAGCAGTACTTC. Translation: CASSLGLETYEQYF.

This chain connects TRBV19 to TRBJ2-7, with TRBD1 matching over 11 bases. The CDR3 has 16 residues. Looked up from germline, CDR1 is LNHDA and CDR2 is SQIVND (reference sequence). Trimming cost V 5 bases and J 3 bases; bases outside gene matches: 9. CDR3 in amino acids: CASSGQGAIRNYEQYF. Here the CDR3 DNA reads TGTGCCAGTAGTGGACAGGGGGCTATACGGAACTACGAGCAGTACTTC.

This clone is judged medium-sized (0.01 to 0.1%). The rearrangement joins TRBV2 to TRBJ1-2; 11 nucleotides agree with TRBD1. Germline values: CDR1 SNHLY, CDR2 FYNNEI. The CDR3 is 17 residues long. Trimming took 5 bases from V and 5 from J; bases not matched to a gene: 13. DNA of the CDR3: TGTGCCAGCAGTCCGTCTGGACAGGGGGCGTTTGCGTATGGCTACACCTTC. As protein: CASSPSGQGAFAYGYTF.

The chain couples TRBV7-2 to TRBJ1-5; 7 bases fit TRBD1. Trimming took 7 bases from V and 7 from J; bases not matched to a gene: 13. The CDR3 contains 15 residues. Per the germline V gene, CDR1 is SGHTA and CDR2 is FQGNSA. CDR3 protein: CASTEGQARGQPQHF. The DNA for the CDR3 is TGTGCCAGCACCGAAGGACAGGCCCGGGGGCAGCCCCAGCATTTT.

The chain recombines TRBV7-8 with TRBJ2-5, with a tentative D call TRBD1 (5 bases). The CDR3 has 12 amino acids. Germline CDR1 SGHVS, CDR2 FQNEAQ. Trimming took off 3 bases at V and 4 bases at J, with 6 bases between the two ends. The DNA for the CDR3 is TGTGCCAGCAGCTTGCAGGGAGAGACCCAGTACTTC. Translation: CASSLQGETQYF.

This clone was seen a handful of times. This chain connects TRBV5-6 to TRBJ2-1; no reliable D call. This CDR3 contains 15 residues. Germline V gene lookup returns CDR1 SGHDT and CDR2 YYEEEE. The V and J ends lost 8 bases and 2 bases respectively, with 17 bases between them. CDR3 sequence (DNA): TGTGCCAGTATAATCAACAGTGACGCCTACAATGAGCAGTTCTTC. Its translation is CASIINSDAYNEQFF.

Only a few counts were recorded for this clone. This chain uses TRBV5-1 with TRBJ2-1; 8 bases match TRBD1. This CDR3 spans 15 amino acids. Per germline, CDR1 SGHRS and CDR2 YFSETQ. J gave up 7 bases and V 3 bases, and 9 bases lay outside the gene matches. The CDR3 DNA follows: TGCGCCAGCAGCTCGACAGGGGTGGGTTTGAATGAGCAGTTCTTC. Amino acids: CASSSTGVGLNEQFF.

The V and J genes are TRBV7-8 and TRBJ2-2, with 9 bases that match TRBD1. This CDR3 contains 16 residues. With V trimmed by 5 bases and J by 5 bases, 9 bases remained unmatched. The germline CDR1 and CDR2 sequences are SGHVS and FQNEAQ. The CDR3 nucleotides are TGTGCCAGCAGCACAACCGGGACAGGGCGGACCGGGGAGCTGTTTTTT. Amino acid sequence: CASSTTGTGRTGELFF.

The chain uses TRBV12-5 and TRBJ2-7; 9 bases are a match to TRBD1. The CDR3 runs to 17 residues. Trimming cost V 1 base and J 2 bases; bases outside gene matches: 9. Germline values: CDR1 LGHNT, CDR2 FRNRAP. This CDR3 is CASGLAEGTGIAYEQYF. The CDR3 DNA follows: TGTGCTAGTGGTTTGGCCGAAGGGACAGGGATAGCCTACGAGCAGTACTTC.

This clone has a handful of counts. The J gene is TRBJ2-7, the V gene TRBV5-6, with D maybe TRBD2 (7 bases). CDR1 and CDR2 from the germline V gene are SGHDT and YYEEEE. Trimming cost V 5 bases and J 0 bases, with 12 bases left between them. This CDR3 is built from 14 residues. The CDR3 reads CASRRAGASYEQYF. Written as DNA, the CDR3 is TGTGCCAGCAGGAGGGCGGGGGCCTCCTACGAGCAGTACTTC. The variable domain in full, completed from reference TRBV5-6 and TRBJ2-7, reads DAGVTQSPTHLIKTRGQQVTLRCSPKSGHDTVSWYQQALGQGPQFIFQYYEEEERQRGNFPDRFSGHQFPNYSSELNVNALLLGDSALYLCASRRAGASYEQYFGPGTRLTVT.

The chain links TRBV4-2 to TRBJ2-2; TRBD2 matches 11 bases. The CDR3 spans 18 residues. In germline, CDR1 is LGHNA, CDR2 YNFKEQ. Trimming cost V 1 base and J 1 base; bases outside gene matches: 5. This CDR3 reads CASSQGTGTSGNTGELFF. The CDR3, as DNA: TGTGCCAGCAGCCAAGGGACCGGGACTAGCGGGAACACCGGGGAGCTGTTTTTT.

This chain connects TRBV9 to TRBJ1-1; 7 bases are a match to TRBD1. J was trimmed by 5 bases and V by 3 bases; bases with no gene match: 4. CDR3 length equals 13 residues. Looked up from germline, CDR1 is SGDLS and CDR2 is YYNGEE. The CDR3 DNA is TGTGCCAGCAGCGAACAGGGGTGGACTGAAGCTTTCTTT. Translating gives CASSEQGWTEAFF.